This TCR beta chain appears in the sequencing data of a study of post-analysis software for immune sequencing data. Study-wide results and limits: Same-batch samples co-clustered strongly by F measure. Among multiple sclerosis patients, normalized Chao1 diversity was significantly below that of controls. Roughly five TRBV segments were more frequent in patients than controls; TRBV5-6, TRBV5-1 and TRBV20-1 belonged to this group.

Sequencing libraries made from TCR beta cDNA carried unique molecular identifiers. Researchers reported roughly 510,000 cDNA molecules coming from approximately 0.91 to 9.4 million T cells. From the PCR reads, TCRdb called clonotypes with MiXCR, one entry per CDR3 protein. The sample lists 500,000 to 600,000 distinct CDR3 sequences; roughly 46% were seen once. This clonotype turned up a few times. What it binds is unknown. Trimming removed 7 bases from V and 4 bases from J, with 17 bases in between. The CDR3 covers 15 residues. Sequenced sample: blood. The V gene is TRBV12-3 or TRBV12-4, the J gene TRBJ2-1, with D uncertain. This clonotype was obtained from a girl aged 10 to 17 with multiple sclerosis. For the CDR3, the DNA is TGTGCCAGCACCGCTTGGGTAGCAGATTACAATGAGCAGTTCTTC. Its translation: CASTAWVADYNEQFF.